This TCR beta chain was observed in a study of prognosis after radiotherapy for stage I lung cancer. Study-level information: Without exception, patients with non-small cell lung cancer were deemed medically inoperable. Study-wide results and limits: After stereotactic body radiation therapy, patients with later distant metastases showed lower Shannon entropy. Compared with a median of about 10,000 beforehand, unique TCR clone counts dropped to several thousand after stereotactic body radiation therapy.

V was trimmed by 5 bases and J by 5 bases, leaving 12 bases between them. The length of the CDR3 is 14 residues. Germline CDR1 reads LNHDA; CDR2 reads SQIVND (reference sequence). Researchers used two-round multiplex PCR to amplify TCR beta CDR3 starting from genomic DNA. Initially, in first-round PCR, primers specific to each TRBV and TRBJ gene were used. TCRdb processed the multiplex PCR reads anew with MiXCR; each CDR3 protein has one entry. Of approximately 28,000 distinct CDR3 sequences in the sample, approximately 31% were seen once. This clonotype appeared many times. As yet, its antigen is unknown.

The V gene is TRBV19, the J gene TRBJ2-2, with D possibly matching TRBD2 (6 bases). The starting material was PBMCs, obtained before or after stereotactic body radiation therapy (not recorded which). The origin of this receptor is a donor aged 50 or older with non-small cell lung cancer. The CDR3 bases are TGTGCCAGTAGTCCCATGGGGGGTACCGGGGAGCTGTTTTTT. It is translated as CASSPMGGTGELFF.